Listed here are 24 T cell receptor beta chains from one sample, sequenced in a study of T cell repertoires in cytomegalovirus infection. TCRdb itself ran the reads through MiXCR, one entry per CDR3 protein. The sample consists of some 400,000 distinct CDR3 sequences, 31% of them appearing once. Sequenced sample: PBMCs. These TCRs come from a human donor in good health (CMV status not recorded). Some clones in this sample may be carry-over from other donors' samples.

CDR3: CASSLTGTSGGPSSTDTQYF. CDR3 in DNA: TGTGCCAGCAGCTTAACAGGGACTAGCGGGGGGCCCTCTAGCACAGATACGCAGTATTTT. This chain connects TRBV7-3 to TRBJ2-3; 15 bases match TRBD2. The CDR3 runs 20 residues. CDR1 and CDR2 from the germline V gene are SGHTA and FQGTGA. V shed 0 bases and J 0 bases; nucleotides not matched to a gene: 7.

There are a few counts of this clonotype. The V gene is TRBV20-1, the J gene TRBJ1-1; 9 bases are a match to TRBD1. With 2 bases clipped from V and 5 bases from J, the junction kept 6 bases outside the gene matches. Germline V lookup: CDR1 DFQATT, CDR2 SNEGSKA (reference sequence). This CDR3 has 14 residues. The CDR3 DNA is TGCAGTGCTAGACCCGACAGGGGGGTAACTGAAGCTTTCTTT. Its translation is CSARPDRGVTEAFF.

Only a few counts were recorded for this clonotype. This rearrangement joins TRBV7-9 to TRBJ2-2; D is unresolved. Deletions cut 1 base from V and 3 bases from J, with 6 bases between. The CDR3 is 14 residues long. CDR1 and CDR2 (germline): SEHNR, FQNEAQ (reference sequence). This CDR3 is CASSLDGDTGELFF. DNA for the CDR3: TGTGCCAGCAGCTTAGATGGGGACACCGGGGAGCTGTTTTTT.

V usage is TRBV6-2 or TRBV6-3 and J usage is TRBJ1-1; TRBD1 might be the D (5 bases). Trimming took 0 bases from V and 0 from J, leaving 11 bases between them. Germline lookup yields CDR1 MNHEY and CDR2 SVGEGT. There are 16 residues in the CDR3. CDR3 bases: TGTGCCAGCAGTTACTCCCCGACAGCGATGAACACTGAAGCTTTCTTT. Amino acid sequence: CASSYSPTAMNTEAFF.

This clonotype has more than one count but fewer than ten. CDR3 DNA: TGTGCCAGCAGCTTTGGGACCTCCCCCAACGGGGAGCTGTTTTTT. Translation: CASSFGTSPNGELFF. The V gene is TRBV7-9, the J gene TRBJ2-2; D might be TRBD1 or TRBD2, each matching 5 bases. With 3 bases removed from V and 7 bases from J, the gap between germline ends came to 15 bases. Germline V gives CDR1 SEHNR, CDR2 FQNEAQ (reference sequence). There are 15 residues in the CDR3.

This chain joins TRBV7-2 and TRBJ2-3; 8 bases are a match to TRBD2. CDR1 and CDR2 (germline): SGHTA, FQGNSA. With V trimmed by 5 bases and J by 9 bases, 13 bases remained unmatched. The CDR3 extends over 15 amino acids. CDR3 coding DNA: TGTGCCAGCAGCCACGCCAAGCGGGGGTCGGAGACGCAGTATTTT. Its translation: CASSHAKRGSETQYF.

J is TRBJ2-3 and V is TRBV12-3 or TRBV12-4; D might be TRBD2 (6 bases). There are 15 residues in the CDR3. Trimming left V 10 bases short and J 1 base short, with 18 bases between. The CDR3 sequence: CATTEGAGRTDTQYF. For the CDR3, the DNA is TGTGCCACCACGGAGGGAGCGGGCCGCACAGATACGCAGTATTTT.

About this clonotype itself: One end of the junction fails to match germline, which may point to a read error. This chain connects TRBV7-2 to TRBJ2-3; unclear D gene. CDR1 and CDR2 (germline): SGHTA, FQGNSA. The CDR3 runs to 16 residues. The CDR3 sequence: CASSSQAILIPDTQYF. Written as DNA, the CDR3 is TGTGCAAGCAGCTCCCAAGCCATACTTATCCCAGATACGCAGTATTTT. Variable domain in full (rest from reference TRBV7-2 and TRBJ2-3): GAGVSQSPSNKVTEKGKDVELRCDPISGHTALYWYRQSLGQGLEFLIYFQGNSAPDKSGLPSDRFSAERTGGSVSTLTIQRTQQEDSAVYLCASSSQAILIPDTQYFGPGTRLTVL.

The V and J genes are TRBV27 and TRBJ1-2; tentatively, D is TRBD1 (5 bases). The CDR3 extends over 17 amino acids. The ends were cut back, 5 bases at V and 0 bases at J, with 19 bases in the middle. CDR1 and CDR2 (germline): MNHEY, SMNVEV (reference sequence). CDR3 residues: CASSPNRQLIANYGYTF. The CDR3 DNA sequence: TGTGCCAGCAGTCCAAACCGACAGCTAATAGCTAACTATGGCTACACCTTC.

With respect to this clonotype: This may be a read error: a much more frequent sequence differs by one nucleotide. The chain's CDR3 is CASSLGVLIPGNTEALF. The CDR3 DNA follows: TGTGCCAGCAGCTTAGGTGTTTTAATCCCTGGGAACACTGAAGCTTTGTTT. This chain uses TRBV7-8 with TRBJ1-1; no definite D call. Germline loops: CDR1 SGHVS, CDR2 FQNEAQ. CDR3 length equals 17 residues.

The chain recombines TRBV15 with TRBJ1-2, with a weak D call TRBD1 (5 bases). The V gene lost 1 base and the J gene lost 2 bases, with 5 bases spanning the gap. This CDR3 contains 13 residues. The V gene's germline CDR1 is LNHNV and CDR2 YYDKDF (reference sequence). This chain's CDR3 is CATSRGDNYGYTF. CDR3 nucleotides: TGTGCCACCAGCAGAGGGGACAACTATGGCTACACCTTC.

The chain uses TRBV7-9 and TRBJ2-2; TRBD1 aligns across 10 bases. Germline loops: CDR1 SEHNR, CDR2 FQNEAQ (reference sequence). The junction had 13 bases not matched to a gene; V was cut back by 3 bases and J by 6 bases. The CDR3 covers 18 residues. The CDR3 loop is CASSFPVSGTGDPGELFF. The CDR3 DNA follows: TGTGCCAGCAGCTTCCCCGTCTCCGGGACAGGGGACCCCGGGGAGCTGTTTTTT.

This clonotype has more than one count but fewer than ten. V usage is TRBV6-6 and J usage is TRBJ2-1, with D possibly being TRBD2 (5 bases). V was shortened by 6 bases and J by 4 bases, with 19 bases between the two germline ends. The germline V gene has CDR1 MNHNY and CDR2 SVGAGI (reference sequence). CDR3 size: 16 residues. The CDR3 reads CASRPVLVSGYNEQFF. Here the CDR3 DNA reads TGTGCCAGCAGACCGGTCCTGGTCTCGGGGTACAATGAGCAGTTCTTC.

This clonotype was counted a few times. This chain uses TRBV2 with TRBJ2-2; tentatively, D is TRBD1 (5 bases). V was pared by 7 bases and J by 0 bases, with 9 bases between. The CDR3 spans 14 residues. From germline, CDR1 is SNHLY and CDR2 FYNNEI. The CDR3 is CASNLDTNTGELFF. CDR3 nucleotide sequence: TGTGCCAGCAACCTGGACACGAACACCGGGGAGCTGTTTTTT.

In the case of this clonotype: One junction end does not reproduce the germline sequence, and a read error may be involved. The J gene is TRBJ2-3, the V gene TRBV28; tentative D call: TRBD1 (7 bases). Germline assignment: CDR1 MDHEN and CDR2 SYDVKM. The CDR3 is 17 residues long. The CDR3 nucleotides are TGTGCCAGCAGTCCCGGAGGGGCAGGGGGATTCACAGATACGCCGTATTTT. Amino acids: CASSPGGAGGFTDTPYF.

This clonotype was observed many times. The rearrangement uses TRBV10-1 and TRBJ2-1, with D possibly being TRBD2 (7 bases). Germline V gene lookup returns CDR1 WNHNN and CDR2 SYGVQD (reference sequence). This CDR3 has 16 residues. V was pared by 6 bases and J by 0 bases, with 15 bases between. DNA for the CDR3: TGCGCCAGCAGCGACGCGGGGGCAAGCTCCTACAATGAGCAGTTCTTC. Translation: CASSDAGASSYNEQFF.

This clonotype was seen a handful of times. The V gene is TRBV7-9, the J gene TRBJ2-7; D remains unclear. V was trimmed by 1 base and J by 3 bases, leaving 10 bases between them. Germline values: CDR1 SEHNR, CDR2 FQNEAQ (reference sequence). CDR3 length: 14 residues. The CDR3: CASSLEPLSYEQYF. The CDR3 DNA sequence: TGTGCCAGCAGCTTAGAACCGCTTAGCTACGAGCAGTACTTC.

With regard to this clonotype: A much larger clone lies one base from this, so it may be a read error. V is TRBV27 and J is TRBJ2-1; 7 positions agree with TRBD1. The V gene's germline CDR1 is MNHEY and CDR2 SMNVEV (reference sequence). The CDR3 extends over 18 amino acids. CDR3 bases: TGTGCCAGCAGTTTACGGTTTTCGAGACAGGGTATTCACAAGGAGCAGTTCTTC. Translation: CASSLRFSRQGIHKEQFF.

This clonotype was observed a few times. The chain recombines TRBV29-1 with TRBJ1-2, with a possible D match to TRBD1 (5 bases). Per the germline V gene, CDR1 is SQVTM and CDR2 is ANQGSEA. The CDR3 runs 11 residues. Between the trimmed V and J ends, which lost 7 bases and 4 bases, there was a span of 10 bases. The CDR3 protein is CSALGGYGYTF. The CDR3 nucleotides are TGCAGCGCCTTGGGGGGCTATGGCTACACCTTC.

This rearrangement joins TRBV5-4 to TRBJ2-3, with 10 bases that match TRBD2. V was pared by 0 bases and J by 3 bases, with 4 bases of the junction left unmatched. From germline, CDR1 is SGHNT and CDR2 YYREEE (reference sequence). The CDR3 sequence is 16 residues long. CDR3 coding DNA: TGTGCCAGCAGCTTGGTTCTAGCGGGGGTGACAGATACGCAGTATTTT. Its translation: CASSLVLAGVTDTQYF.

V and J are TRBV6-1 and TRBJ1-5; D unresolved. Trimming removed 2 bases from V and 0 bases from J, with 8 bases in between. Germline V gene data show CDR1 as MNHNS and CDR2 as SASEGT. The CDR3 loop spans 15 amino acids. This chain's CDR3 is CASSEIGASNQPQHF. In DNA, the CDR3 is TGTGCCAGCAGTGAAATAGGCGCTAGCAATCAGCCCCAGCATTTT.

This chain uses TRBV12-3 or TRBV12-4 with TRBJ2-7, with D possibly TRBD2 on 6 matching bases. V shed 8 bases and J shed 4 bases, with 9 bases lying between them. This CDR3 is built from 11 residues. The CDR3 is CASLGGYEQYF. The CDR3 nucleotides are TGTGCCAGCCTTGGGGGGTACGAGCAGTACTTC.

This clonotype has more than one count but fewer than ten. V is TRBV12-3 or TRBV12-4 and J is TRBJ1-1; weak D call: TRBD1 (5 bases). Between the trimmed V and J ends, which lost 2 bases and 3 bases, there was a span of 13 bases. This CDR3 contains 15 residues. The CDR3 loop is CASSLRGQGDTEAFF. The CDR3 nucleotides are TGTGCCAGCAGTTTACGTGGACAAGGGGACACTGAAGCTTTCTTT.

In its sample, this clonotype was seen many times. V gene TRBV29-1 combines with J gene TRBJ1-1; no reliable D call. CDR3 size: 10 residues. The germline gives CDR1 SQVTM, CDR2 ANQGSEA. The germline V and J ends were trimmed by 7 bases and 0 bases, with 3 bases remaining between them. CDR3 bases: TGCAGCGGGGTGAACACTGAAGCTTTCTTT. Protein: CSGVNTEAFF.